The 26 T cell receptor beta chains below come from one sample, sequenced in a study of cytomegalovirus exposure and HLA in healthy donors. PCR employed 60 Vbeta and 13 Jbeta primers. Profiling relied on immunoSEQ multiplex PCR, and the TCRdb table lists in-frame clones only, not all of them. This table has approximately 220,000 clones, 65% to 90% appearing once. The material sequenced was PBMCs. The source of these receptors is a girl aged 10 to 17 in good health and CMV-seronegative.

The chain couples TRBV29-1 to TRBJ1-1, with a tentative D call TRBD1 (6 bases). This CDR3 comprises 14 residues. CDR1 SQVTM and CDR2 ANQGSEA come from the germline V gene. The germline V and J ends were trimmed by 5 bases and 1 base, with 14 bases remaining between them. This chain's CDR3 is CSVRTGTSNTEAFF. The CDR3 nucleotides are TGCAGCGTTCGAACCGGGACATCGAACACTGAAGCTTTCTTT.

J is TRBJ1-5 and V is TRBV4-1, with no clear D. The CDR3 extends over 13 amino acids. V was cut by 0 bases and J by 6 bases, with 6 bases left in between. CDR1 MGHRA and CDR2 YSYEKL come from the germline V gene. CDR3 nucleotide sequence: TGCGCCAGCAGCCAAGAATGGAGTCAGCCCCAGCATTTT. Its protein is CASSQEWSQPQHF.

The chain is built from TRBV18 and TRBJ1-4; 7 positions match TRBD1. The CDR3 is made up of 12 amino acids. V was pared by 8 bases and J by 7 bases, with 4 bases of the junction left unmatched. Per the germline V gene, CDR1 is KGHSH and CDR2 is LQKENI. The CDR3 reads CASGDRVEKLFF. The CDR3 nucleotides are TGTGCCAGCGGAGACAGGGTTGAAAAACTGTTTTTT.

CDR3 in DNA: TGTGCCAGCAGCTTGGGCTTGGGACAGGACTATGGCTACACCTTC. Its protein product is CASSLGLGQDYGYTF. This sequence joins TRBV7-9 and TRBJ1-2; 8 nucleotides agree with TRBD1. The junction had 6 bases not matched to a gene; V was cut back by 3 bases and J by 3 bases. The germline V gene has CDR1 SEHNR and CDR2 FQNEAQ (reference sequence). This CDR3 region has 15 residues.

V is TRBV23-1 and J is TRBJ1-5, with TRBD1 identical over 7 bases. TRBV23-1 is assigned to the ORF class and has an uncertain function. This CDR3 contains 18 residues. V gave up 3 bases and J gave up 5 bases; unmatched junction bases: 16. The CDR3: CASSQSSPGQPCHQPQHF. Here the CDR3 DNA reads TGCGCCAGCAGTCAGTCATCTCCGGGACAGCCCTGCCATCAGCCCCAGCATTTT.

The genes are TRBV10-3 and TRBJ2-1; D may be TRBD2 (7 bases). The V end lost 7 bases, the J end lost 4 bases, and 17 bases lay between the germline ends. From germline, CDR1 is ENHRY and CDR2 SYGVKD. The CDR3 consists of 15 residues. The CDR3 is CAINARGGQYNEQFF. CDR3 sequence (DNA): TGTGCCATCAACGCACGCGGGGGCCAATACAATGAGCAGTTCTTC.

CDR3 in DNA: TGTGCCAGCAGCCACCCCTCAGGGACAGGGTTTAATTCACCCCTCCACTTT. Translation gives CASSHPSGTGFNSPLHF. The rearrangement links TRBV14 to TRBJ1-6, with TRBD1 matching over 9 bases. CDR3 length equals 17 residues. V lost 3 bases, J lost 6 bases, and 9 bases stayed unmatched. The germline V gene has CDR1 SGHDN and CDR2 FVKESK.

V usage is TRBV5-6 and J usage is TRBJ1-1; D is undetermined. With 3 bases removed from V and 6 bases from J, the gap between germline ends came to 6 bases. The CDR3 contains 11 residues. In germline, CDR1 is SGHDT, CDR2 YYEEEE. CDR3 coding DNA: TGTGCCAGCAGCTCCACAGCTGAAGCTTTCTTT. This encodes CASSSTAEAFF.

Note on this clone: Germline and junction disagree at one end, which may indicate a read error. The rearrangement links TRBV27 to TRBJ1-2; D is ambiguous. Germline V gene lookup returns CDR1 MNHEY and CDR2 SMNVEV (reference sequence). This CDR3 has 14 amino acids. In DNA, the CDR3 is TGTGCCACCAGTCCGGGGTCTACAGCTTCGGGCTACACCTTC. The encoded protein is CATSPGSTASGYTF.

V usage is TRBV6-1 and J usage is TRBJ2-7; possibly TRBD2 for D (6 bases). This CDR3 is 20 amino acids long. The germline CDR1 and CDR2 sequences are MNHNS and SASEGT. V was pared by 0 bases and J by 2 bases, with 26 bases between. The CDR3 DNA is TGTGCCAGCAGTGAAGCCCTCTCCTGGCGACTAGACATTAGGACCTACGAGCAGTACTTC. The encoded protein is CASSEALSWRLDIRTYEQYF.

This chain uses TRBV30 with TRBJ2-4; tentative D call: TRBD1 (7 bases). Germline V lookup: CDR1 GTSNPN, CDR2 SVGIG (reference sequence). The CDR3 spans 17 residues. The ends were cut back, 4 bases at V and 0 bases at J, with 19 bases in the middle. CDR3 in DNA: TGTGCCTGGAAAAAAGTTCAGGGGGGACTAGCCAAAAACATTCAGTACTTC. It encodes CAWKKVQGGLAKNIQYF.

The chain carries TRBV19 and TRBJ1-2, with TRBD1 matching over 7 bases. Germline-derived CDR1 and CDR2 are LNHDA and SQIVND (reference sequence). This CDR3 comprises 13 residues. J was trimmed by 3 bases and V by 4 bases; bases with no gene match: 2. The CDR3 nucleotides are TGTGCCAGTAGTAACAGGGGTTACTATGGCTACACCTTC. Its protein product is CASSNRGYYGYTF.

The table lists this clone with a count of one. The chain links TRBV5-4 to TRBJ2-7; 9 bases map to TRBD1. Per germline, CDR1 SGHNT and CDR2 YYREEE (reference sequence). Trimming cost V 2 bases and J 1 base; bases outside gene matches: 4. The CDR3 spans 15 residues. The CDR3 spells CASSLDRGGSYEQYF. The CDR3 DNA sequence: TGTGCCAGCAGCTTAGACAGGGGGGGATCCTACGAGCAGTACTTC. Full variable domain (rest looked up from reference TRBV5-4 and TRBJ2-7): ETGVTQSPTHLIKTRGQQVTLRCSSQSGHNTVSWYQQALGQGPQFIFQYYREEENGRGNFPPRFSGLQFPNYSSELNVNALELDDSALYLCASSLDRGGSYEQYFGPGTRLTVT.

The V and J genes are TRBV7-3 and TRBJ2-2; D may be TRBD2 (5 bases). Germline V gene lookup returns CDR1 SGHTA and CDR2 FQGTGA. With 3 bases removed from V and 2 bases from J, the gap between germline ends came to 19 bases. The CDR3 contains 18 residues. DNA of the CDR3: TGTGCCAGCAGCTTGTTCGGACTCACAATTGAAAACACCGGGGAGCTGTTTTTT. This gives the protein CASSLFGLTIENTGELFF.

The V call is TRBV30, the J call TRBJ2-7; D not certain. Trimming stripped 2 bases from V and 2 bases from J, with 10 bases between. This CDR3 has 13 amino acids. Per the germline V gene, CDR1 is GTSNPN and CDR2 is SVGIG (reference sequence). The CDR3 here is CAWSRLGPYEQYF. The CDR3 DNA reads as TGTGCCTGGAGTCGTCTAGGCCCCTACGAGCAGTACTTC.

In DNA, the CDR3 is TGTGCCAGCAGCGTGACACCCAGCTCCTACAATGAGCAGTTCTTC. Residues: CASSVTPSSYNEQFF. The V and J genes are TRBV9 and TRBJ2-1; D is unresolved. This CDR3 region has 15 residues. CDR1 and CDR2 (germline): SGDLS, YYNGEE. V shed 2 bases and J shed 0 bases, with 9 bases lying between them.

This clone was observed a few times. The rearrangement links TRBV6-5 to TRBJ2-7; a weak D match, TRBD1 (6 bases). The CDR3 contains 13 residues. Germline V gene lookup returns CDR1 MNHEY and CDR2 SVGAGI. V shed 2 bases and J shed 6 bases, with 11 bases lying between them. DNA of the CDR3: TGTGCCAGCAGTTACCGCTCCAGGGGCGAGCAGTACTTC. The encoded protein is CASSYRSRGEQYF.

A note on this clone: Other DNA sequences in the same sample also yield this CDR3. V usage is TRBV7-2 and J usage is TRBJ1-2, with 10 nucleotides matching TRBD1. Germline assignment: CDR1 SGHTA and CDR2 FQGNSA. The length of the CDR3 is 15 residues. V lost 6 bases, J lost 7 bases, and 11 bases stayed unmatched. CDR3 in amino acids: CASRSGQGPLGGYTF. The CDR3 bases are TGTGCCAGCAGGTCGGGACAGGGGCCCTTAGGTGGCTACACCTTC.

J is TRBJ2-2 and V is TRBV5-4; perhaps TRBD1 as D (5 bases). This CDR3 spans 15 amino acids. V shed 0 bases and J shed 6 bases, with 12 bases lying between them. The V gene's germline CDR1 is SGHNT and CDR2 YYREEE (reference sequence). The CDR3 loop is CASSLAGIGAGELFF. As DNA, the CDR3 is TGTGCCAGCAGCTTGGCTGGGATAGGGGCCGGGGAGCTGTTTTTT.

This clone was picked up one time. V gene TRBV19 combines with J gene TRBJ2-7, with 8 bases identical to TRBD1. Per germline, CDR1 LNHDA and CDR2 SQIVND (reference sequence). J was trimmed by 0 bases and V by 6 bases; bases with no gene match: 7. The CDR3 runs 15 residues. CDR3: CASRFSGTGSYEQYF. The CDR3 region has the DNA TGTGCCAGTAGGTTCTCCGGGACAGGCTCCTACGAGCAGTACTTC.

This clone is a singleton in its sample. The CDR3 region has the DNA TGCGCCAGCAGCCAAGAATCATTTGGGGGCGGGGGGGTATACAATGAGCAGTTCTTC. This encodes CASSQESFGGGGVYNEQFF. The rearrangement joins TRBV4-3 to TRBJ2-1; 9 nucleotides line up with TRBD2. The V gene's germline CDR1 is LGHNA and CDR2 YSLEER. The CDR3 has 19 residues. The V gene end was trimmed by 0 bases and the J gene end by 4 bases; junction bases not matched to a gene: 13.

This sequence joins TRBV28 and TRBJ1-5, with D possibly TRBD1 on 5 matching bases. The CDR3 totals 16 residues. Trimming stripped 4 bases from V and 2 bases from J, with 15 bases between. The germline V gene encodes CDR1 MDHEN and CDR2 SYDVKM. CDR3: CASSSTGSWGNQPQHF. The CDR3, as DNA: TGTGCCAGCAGTTCTACAGGCTCTTGGGGCAATCAGCCCCAGCATTTT.

The chain couples TRBV7-2 to TRBJ2-1; D unresolved. The CDR3 loop spans 12 amino acids. Between the trimmed V and J ends, which lost 5 bases and 5 bases, there was a span of 7 bases. Germline CDR1 reads SGHTA; CDR2 reads FQGNSA. This CDR3 reads CASSINNNEQFF. As DNA, the CDR3 is TGTGCCAGCAGCATAAATAACAATGAGCAGTTCTTC.

The V call is TRBV11-2, the J call TRBJ2-1; 8 nucleotides align to TRBD2. The CDR3 loop spans 15 amino acids. The V gene's germline CDR1 is SGHAT and CDR2 FQNNGV. V was pared by 5 bases and J by 9 bases, with 12 bases of the junction left unmatched. CDR3 sequence: CASSTTAGALGEQFF. The CDR3 nucleotides are TGTGCCAGCAGCACGACAGCGGGGGCCCTAGGTGAGCAGTTCTTC.

This clone showed up just a few times. The J gene is TRBJ2-2, the V gene TRBV4-3; 10 nucleotides match TRBD2. The V segment lost 0 bases and the J segment 0 bases; nucleotides outside the gene matches: 7. The CDR3 extends over 19 amino acids. Germline loops: CDR1 LGHNA, CDR2 YSLEER. The CDR3 nucleotides are TGCGCCAGCAGCCAAGAAGGTTCTAGCGGGGGCACGAACACCGGGGAGCTGTTTTTT. It yields the protein CASSQEGSSGGTNTGELFF.

The chain employs TRBV4-1 and TRBJ1-2; tentatively, D is TRBD1 (6 bases). Germline-derived CDR1 and CDR2 are MGHRA and YSYEKL. Trimming stripped 0 bases from V and 4 bases from J, with 9 bases between. This CDR3 has 14 amino acids. The CDR3 DNA is TGCGCCAGCAGCCAAGAACAGGGACCCTATGGCTACACCTTC. Translation: CASSQEQGPYGYTF.